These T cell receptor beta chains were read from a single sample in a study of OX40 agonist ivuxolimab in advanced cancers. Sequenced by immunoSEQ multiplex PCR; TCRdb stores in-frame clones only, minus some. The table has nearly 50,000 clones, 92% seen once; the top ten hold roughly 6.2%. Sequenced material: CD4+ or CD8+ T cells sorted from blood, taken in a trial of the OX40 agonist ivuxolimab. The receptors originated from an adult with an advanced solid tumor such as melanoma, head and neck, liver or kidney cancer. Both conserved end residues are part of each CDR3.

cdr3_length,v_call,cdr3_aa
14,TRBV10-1,CASSEEVAGDEQFF
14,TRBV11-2,CASSTTGDVETQYF
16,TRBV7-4,CATAIISTGGENTIYF
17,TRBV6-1,CASSEVKLPPSNYGYTF
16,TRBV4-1,CASSQGGSGGNQPQHF
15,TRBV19,CASSIRGPNTDTQYF
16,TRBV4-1,CASSQDETASGEKLFF
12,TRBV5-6,CASSLSDREAFF
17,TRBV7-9,CASSLNEAGVGPGELFF
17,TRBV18,CASSSELGRGLNTEAFF
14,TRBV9,CASSVAPALDTIYF
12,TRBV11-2,CASQLGWETQYF
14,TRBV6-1,CASTESGGGDEQFF
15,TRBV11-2,CASSKGGGNTGELFF
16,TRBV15,CATSSRQLSPYEKLFF
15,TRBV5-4,CASSLRGSGNYGYTF
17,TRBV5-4,CASSPRSMGSGTDTQYF
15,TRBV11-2,CASSRTSDYTDTQYF
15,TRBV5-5,CASSLETSGVGEQYF
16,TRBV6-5,CASSYSGFPGTGELFF
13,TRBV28,CATAGEGNQPQHF
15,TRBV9,CASTDTGGSTGELFF
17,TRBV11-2,CASSLDSDGRYNSPLHF
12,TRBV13,CASSGGGNIQYF
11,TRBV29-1,CSSGGDTEAFF
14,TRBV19,CASSIGGVNTEAFF
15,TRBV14,CASSQVQGANYGYTF
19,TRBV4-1,CASSQGIRRDRGSGNTIYF
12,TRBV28,CASRDSNSPLHF
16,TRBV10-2,CASSELRVGYNYEQYF
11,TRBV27,CASSSLYEQFF
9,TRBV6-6,CASSGEQFF
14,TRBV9,CASSGDNMNTEAFF
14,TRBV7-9,CASTLGGGNQPQHF
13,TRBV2,CASTSGGATEQFF
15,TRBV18,CASSPDRVIAYEQYF
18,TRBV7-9,CASSFFTGGLAGVETQYF
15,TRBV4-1,CASSRPGQGYNEQFF
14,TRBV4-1,CASSQDWGNSPLHF
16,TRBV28,CASSFGTSGSYNEQFF
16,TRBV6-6,CASTQVVQASGYGYTF
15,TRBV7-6,CASSLEGGIGNTIYF
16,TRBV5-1,CASSPIRDINQETQYF
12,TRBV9,CASSAPLGTQYF
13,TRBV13,CASGSAPEDTQYF
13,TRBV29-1,CSAAGGSYNEQFF
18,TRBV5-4,CASSSYRGTSGSTDTQYF
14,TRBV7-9,CASSLGEGNTEAFF
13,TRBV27,CASTYRGGDTQYF
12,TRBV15,CATRGGTDTQYF
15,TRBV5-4,CASSVVGTAQETQYF
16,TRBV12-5,CASATTGQGETDTQYF
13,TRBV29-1,CSVQGGSSYEQYF
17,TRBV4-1,CASSQEDQVPRVWPQHF
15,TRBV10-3,CAISESGQRADTQYF
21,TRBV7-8,CASSRWGFRTSDHQGTGELFF
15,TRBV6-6,CASSYPRGRNSPLHF